The present T cell receptor beta chain was sequenced within a study of long-term antiretroviral therapy in people with HIV. Across the whole study: Collection dates of the earliest samples fall about a decade before the 2015 immediate-ART recommendation.

Findings of the study overall: The data indicate that diversity increased after ART but remained below transplant donor controls. Absence of data on ART adherence, viral resistance or therapy changes was noted. Specimens of blood were obtained during about 2003 to 2018, possibly under older ART regimens.

As regards this clone: The target antigen is unknown.

In germline, CDR1 is SGHVS, CDR2 FQNEAQ. CDR3 length equals 11 residues. The V and J ends lost 7 bases and 7 bases respectively, with 8 bases between them. The authors ran the immunoSEQ assay, v3.0, at survey level. The assay was immunoSEQ multiplex PCR, and TCRdb's table has in-frame clones only and misses some. There are just over 15,000 clones in the sample; just under 85% occur only once, and about a sixth lies in the top ten. This specimen was unsorted PBMCs, taken just before starting antiretroviral therapy. V is TRBV7-8 and J is TRBJ2-1; D gene uncertain. This TCR came from a middle-aged man with HIV. The CDR3 here is CASTANNEQFF. CDR3 DNA sequence: TGTGCCAGCACCGCGAATAATGAGCAGTTCTTC. The full variable domain, with the rest looked up from reference TRBV7-8 and TRBJ2-1, is GAGVSQSPRYKVAKRGQDVALRCDPISGHVSLFWYQQALGQGPEFLTYFQNEAQLDKSGLPSDRFFAERPEGSVSTLKIQRTQQEDSAVYLCASTANNEQFFGPGTRLTVL.